Below, one T cell receptor (beta chain) is given with its context. The sample belongs to a study of blood T cell repertoires in COVID-19. Study information: Samples representing acute and convalescent COVID-19 were sourced from the United States, Italy and Spain. T cells, B-cell-depleted T cells, or PBMCs provided the cDNA or gDNA that served as material.

The Seattle patients joined while their infection was active and were tracked longitudinally afterward. The ends were cut back, 7 bases at V and 9 bases at J, with 16 bases in the middle. The CDR3 has 13 amino acids. Authors' methods: By means of reference gene primer amplification, nucleated cell counts were estimated. Repertoires were generated with immunoSEQ multiplex PCR, while TCRdb's copy carries only in-frame clones and drops some. The V and J calls and the clone size are those of that table, but D and trimming were determined from the DNA. The profile shows about 250,000 clones, around 89% of them singletons.

This TCR was recovered from a woman between 25 and 40 years old with COVID-19, enrolled during active disease. The chain is built from TRBV12-3 or TRBV12-4 and TRBJ2-1; D might be TRBD1 (6 bases). The specimen sequenced was peripheral blood. In DNA, the CDR3 is TGTGCCAGCAACGTACAGGGTGGGGTTGAGCAGTTCTTC. Amino acid sequence: CASNVQGGVEQFF.